One sample yielded the 32 T cell receptor beta chains listed below, sequenced in a study of shared clonotypes between healthy human individuals. Naive CD8 cells lacked CD45RO, underwent positive selection for CCR7 and left out terminally differentiated effector memory CD45RA+ cells. Data came from immunoSEQ multiplex PCR; TCRdb stores just in-frame clones and leaves some out. The data show over 2,000,000 clones, 90% to 95% seen once. The sample taken for sequencing was naive CD8+ T cells from PBMCs. The origin of the receptors is a man aged 18 to 35 in good health. Some clones in this sample may be carry-over from other donors' samples.

The chain uses TRBV19 and TRBJ1-1; D is undetermined. CDR3 length: 13 residues. V lost 2 bases, J lost 6 bases, and 10 bases lay in between. CDR1 and CDR2 (germline): LNHDA, SQIVND (reference sequence). The CDR3 sequence: CASSIRPFSEAFF. The CDR3 DNA sequence: TGTGCCAGTAGTATAAGGCCTTTCTCTGAAGCTTTCTTT.

This chain connects TRBV4-1 to TRBJ1-3, with D perhaps matching TRBD1 (5 bases). Trimming took 0 bases from V and 1 from J, leaving 13 bases between them. The CDR3 consists of 17 residues. The V gene's germline CDR1 is MGHRA and CDR2 YSYEKL. CDR3 nucleotide sequence: TGCGCCAGCAGCCAAGAGTTGTGGACACGGTCTGGAAACACCATATATTTT. This gives the protein CASSQELWTRSGNTIYF.

In its sample, this clone was seen once. This rearrangement joins TRBV19 to TRBJ2-3; no clear D. This CDR3 spans 14 amino acids. The V and J ends lost 3 bases and 4 bases respectively, with 11 bases between them. Germline V lookup: CDR1 LNHDA, CDR2 SQIVND (reference sequence). CDR3 region: CASSIQGVADTQYF. The DNA for the CDR3 is TGTGCCAGTAGTATTCAAGGAGTTGCAGATACGCAGTATTTT. The full variable domain, rest sourced from reference TRBV19 and TRBJ2-3, is DGGITQSPKYLFRKEGQNVTLSCEQNLNHDAMYWYRQDPGQGLRLIYYSQIVNDFQKGDIAEGYSVSREKKESFPLTVTSAQKNPTAFYLCASSIQGVADTQYFGPGTRLTVL.

The chain uses TRBV6-1 and TRBJ2-1; D is uncertain. The germline V gene encodes CDR1 MNHNS and CDR2 SASEGT. Trimming pared 7 bases from V and 11 bases from J, leaving 18 bases between. The CDR3 loop spans 13 amino acids. The CDR3 loop is CASTLLWTYKQFF. In DNA, the CDR3 is TGTGCCAGCACCCTCCTATGGACGTATAAGCAGTTCTTC.

This clone occurred once. The identical CDR3 is also encoded by other nucleotide sequences in the sample. V and J are TRBV27 and TRBJ1-1; D ambiguous. There are 13 residues in the CDR3. In germline, CDR1 is MNHEY, CDR2 SMNVEV (reference sequence). The V gene lost 3 bases and the J gene lost 0 bases, with 5 bases spanning the gap. As DNA, the CDR3 is TGTGCCAGCAGTTTGTGGTTGAACACTGAAGCTTTCTTT. Protein product: CASSLWLNTEAFF.

On this clone: In the same sample, other DNA sequences code for this CDR3. V is TRBV6-5 and J is TRBJ2-2; D remains unclear. Germline lookup yields CDR1 MNHEY and CDR2 SVGAGI. The CDR3 sequence is 13 residues long. V was shortened by 0 bases and J by 6 bases, with 5 bases between the two germline ends. CDR3 protein: CASSYSVAGELFF. CDR3 nucleotide sequence: TGTGCCAGCAGTTACTCGGTTGCCGGGGAGCTGTTTTTT.

The chain is built from TRBV28 and TRBJ1-2, with a weak D call TRBD1 (5 bases). From germline, CDR1 is MDHEN and CDR2 SYDVKM. The V and J ends lost 6 bases and 1 base respectively, with 12 bases between them. This CDR3 contains 14 residues. The CDR3 is CASRPDNFNYGYTF. The CDR3, as DNA: TGTGCCAGCAGGCCGGACAATTTTAACTATGGCTACACCTTC.

The chain couples TRBV27 to TRBJ1-2; 7 bases match TRBD1. After removal of 5 bases from V and 1 base from J, the junction contained 7 bases not matched to a gene. The CDR3 has 15 residues. CDR1 is MNHEY, CDR2 SMNVEV, per germline (reference sequence). The CDR3, as DNA: TGTGCCAGCAGTCCCGGGACAGCCTTTAACTATGGCTACACCTTC. Amino acids: CASSPGTAFNYGYTF.

This clone was counted once. The rearrangement links TRBV9 to TRBJ1-3, with D possibly TRBD1 on 6 matching bases. Germline lookup yields CDR1 SGDLS and CDR2 YYNGEE. Trimming took off 3 bases at V and 0 bases at J, with 13 bases between the two ends. This CDR3 has 16 amino acids. This chain's CDR3 is CASSEGGGPSGNTIYF. CDR3 DNA: TGTGCCAGCAGCGAAGGGGGGGGCCCCTCTGGAAACACCATATATTTT. Variable domain in full (rest from reference TRBV9 and TRBJ1-3): DSGVTQTPKHLITATGQRVTLRCSPRSGDLSVYWYQQSLDQGLQFLIQYYNGEERAKGNILERFSAQQFPDLHSELNLSSLELGDSALYFCASSEGGGPSGNTIYFGEGSWLTVV.

The rearrangement links TRBV19 to TRBJ2-7; D is ambiguous. The germline gives CDR1 LNHDA, CDR2 SQIVND (reference sequence). The CDR3 has 12 residues. Trimming cost V 3 bases and J 4 bases, with 7 bases left between them. The CDR3 sequence: CASSMADYEQYF. In DNA form, the CDR3 reads TGTGCCAGTAGTATGGCCGATTACGAGCAGTACTTC.

The rearrangement links TRBV6-1 to TRBJ2-1, with 7 bases lining up with TRBD2. CDR1 and CDR2 from the germline V gene are MNHNS and SASEGT. The V segment lost 1 base and the J segment 0 bases; nucleotides outside the gene matches: 3. The CDR3 loop spans 16 amino acids. CDR3 sequence reads: CASSEGLAASYNEQFF. The CDR3 DNA follows: TGTGCCAGCAGTGAAGGTCTAGCGGCCTCCTACAATGAGCAGTTCTTC.

This clone was picked up one time. This rearrangement joins TRBV4-3 to TRBJ2-7, with TRBD2 identical over 10 bases. CDR1 is LGHNA, CDR2 YSLEER, per germline. CDR3 length: 15 residues. Trimming cost V 0 bases and J 10 bases; bases outside gene matches: 9. The CDR3 coding sequence is TGCGCCAGCAGCCAAGATACGAGCGGGAGGGCCTCCCAGTACTTC. Protein sequence: CASSQDTSGRASQYF.

DNA for the CDR3: TGTGCCAGCAGCGGGGGACTAGCGGGAGGATTCTACGAGCAGTACTTC. Translation: CASSGGLAGGFYEQYF. J is TRBJ2-7 and V is TRBV9; 15 nucleotides agree with TRBD2. V trimming: 3 bases; J trimming: 3 bases; junction bases outside the gene matches: 4. Germline V gene lookup returns CDR1 SGDLS and CDR2 YYNGEE. The CDR3 covers 16 residues.

With respect to this clone: Within the sample, other DNA sequences also encode this same CDR3. The chain links TRBV9 to TRBJ2-1, with 7 bases aligning to TRBD2. CDR1 is SGDLS and CDR2 is YYNGEE in the germline V gene. The CDR3 is 16 residues long. The junction had 7 bases not matched to a gene; V was cut back by 4 bases and J by 0 bases. This CDR3 reads CASSPPSGRSYNEQFF. Here the CDR3 DNA reads TGTGCCAGCAGCCCACCTAGCGGACGCTCCTACAATGAGCAGTTCTTC.

The J gene is TRBJ2-1, the V gene TRBV28, with unresolved D. The V gene's germline CDR1 is MDHEN and CDR2 SYDVKM. The CDR3 extends over 17 amino acids. Trimming removed 1 base at V and 2 bases at J, with 15 bases between. CDR3 residues: CASSLSLQSITYNEQFF. The CDR3 DNA sequence: TGTGCCAGCAGTTTATCCCTGCAATCCATAACCTACAATGAGCAGTTCTTC.

The rearrangement joins TRBV10-3 to TRBJ2-5; D ambiguous. The better agreement between TRBJ2-7 and the DNA end casts doubt on the J call. The CDR3 length is 16 residues. Per germline, CDR1 ENHRY and CDR2 SYGVKD. CDR3 sequence: CAISERIQDRTYEQYF. In DNA, the CDR3 is TGTGCCATCAGTGAGAGGATTCAGGACCGAACCTACGAGCAGTACTTC.

J is TRBJ2-5 and V is TRBV28; 10 bases are shared with TRBD2. V lost 11 bases and J lost 5; bases outside the gene matches: 11. Germline V gene lookup returns CDR1 MDHEN and CDR2 SYDVKM. This CDR3 has 14 amino acids. CDR3 protein: CAARASGRPETQYF. CDR3 nucleotide sequence: TGTGCCGCCAGGGCTAGCGGGAGACCCGAGACCCAGTACTTC.

This rearrangement joins TRBV9 to TRBJ2-7, with D maybe TRBD1 (5 bases). The CDR3 totals 14 residues. The germline gives CDR1 SGDLS, CDR2 YYNGEE. Trimming left V 3 bases short and J 0 bases short, with 10 bases between. CDR3 residues: CASSGQHFSYEQYF. The DNA of the CDR3 is TGTGCCAGCAGCGGACAGCACTTCTCCTACGAGCAGTACTTC.

Turning to this clone: Within the sample, other DNA sequences also encode this same CDR3. The rearrangement uses TRBV5-1 and TRBJ1-5; possibly TRBD1 for D (5 bases). Germline V gives CDR1 SGHRS, CDR2 YFSETQ. This CDR3 comprises 14 residues. Trimming removed 0 bases from V and 2 bases from J, with 6 bases in between. In nucleotides, the CDR3 is TGCGCCAGCAGCTTGGAAGGGGGCAATCAGCCCCAGCATTTT. Encoded protein: CASSLEGGNQPQHF. The variable domain in full, completed from reference TRBV5-1 and TRBJ1-5, reads KAGVTQTPRYLIKTRGQQVTLSCSPISGHRSVSWYQQTPGQGLQFLFEYFSETQRNKGNFPGRFSGRQFSNSRSEMNVSTLELGDSALYLCASSLEGGNQPQHFGDGTRLSIL.

The rearrangement uses TRBV7-3 and TRBJ1-5, with 7 positions matching TRBD1. Germline V CDR1 and CDR2: SGHTA, FQGTGA. Unmatched junction bases numbered 7, after V lost 5 bases and J lost 3 bases. This CDR3 region has 15 residues. In DNA, the CDR3 is TGTGCCAGCAGCCCGGGACAGCTTTTCAATCAGCCCCAGCATTTT. Translation: CASSPGQLFNQPQHF. The full variable domain, completed using reference TRBV7-3 and TRBJ1-5, is GAGVSQTPSNKVTEKGKYVELRCDPISGHTALYWYRQSLGQGPEFLIYFQGTGAADDSGLPNDRFFAVRPEGSVSTLKIQRTERGDSAVYLCASSPGQLFNQPQHFGDGTRLSIL.

This clone has just a few counts. V usage is TRBV7-9 and J usage is TRBJ1-2, with D uncertain. Germline V CDR1 and CDR2: SEHNR, FQNEAQ (reference sequence). This CDR3 is 15 amino acids long. V lost 7 bases, J lost 5 bases, and 20 bases lay in between. CDR3 nucleotide sequence: TGTGCCAGCACCCCTCTTAGGACTGTTGGTTATGGCTACACCTTC. Protein sequence: CASTPLRTVGYGYTF. The full variable domain, in which reference TRBV7-9 and TRBJ1-2 provide the parts outside the CDR3, is DTGVSQNPRHKITKRGQNVTFRCDPISEHNRLYWYRQTLGQGPEFLTYFQNEAQLEKSRLLSDRFSAERPKGSFSTLEIQRTEQGDSAMYLCASTPLRTVGYGYTFGSGTRLTVV.

CDR3: CAISPTGGVDYGYTF. In DNA, the CDR3 is TGTGCCATCAGTCCCACAGGGGGCGTCGACTATGGCTACACCTTC. The chain couples TRBV10-3 to TRBJ1-2; the match to TRBD1 covers 9 bases. J lost 3 bases, V lost 5 bases, and 7 bases had no gene match. The CDR3 covers 15 residues. CDR1 is ENHRY, CDR2 SYGVKD, per germline.

V usage is TRBV9 and J usage is TRBJ2-3; TRBD2 matches at 8 bases. CDR3 length: 15 residues. The V segment lost 3 bases and the J segment 2 bases; nucleotides outside the gene matches: 5. The V gene's germline CDR1 is SGDLS and CDR2 YYNGEE. CDR3 bases: TGTGCCAGCAGCGCAACGGGGGGGCCCACAGATACGCAGTATTTT. It yields the protein CASSATGGPTDTQYF. Variable domain in full (rest from reference TRBV9 and TRBJ2-3): DSGVTQTPKHLITATGQRVTLRCSPRSGDLSVYWYQQSLDQGLQFLIQYYNGEERAKGNILERFSAQQFPDLHSELNLSSLELGDSALYFCASSATGGPTDTQYFGPGTRLTVL.

This chain joins TRBV9 and TRBJ1-4, with 8 bases aligning to TRBD1. Germline assignment: CDR1 SGDLS and CDR2 YYNGEE. The CDR3 spans 15 residues. V gave up 0 bases and J gave up 6 bases; unmatched junction bases: 4. The chain's CDR3 is CASSVGTGFDEKLFF. CDR3 nucleotide sequence: TGTGCCAGCAGCGTAGGGACAGGGTTTGATGAAAAACTGTTTTTT. Full variable domain (remainder filled in from reference TRBV9 and TRBJ1-4): DSGVTQTPKHLITATGQRVTLRCSPRSGDLSVYWYQQSLDQGLQFLIQYYNGEERAKGNILERFSAQQFPDLHSELNLSSLELGDSALYFCASSVGTGFDEKLFFGSGTQLSVL.

V gene TRBV19 combines with J gene TRBJ2-7; D unresolved. V lost 5 bases, J lost 2 bases, and 16 bases lay in between. Per the germline V gene, CDR1 is LNHDA and CDR2 is SQIVND (reference sequence). This CDR3 spans 15 amino acids. CDR3 sequence (DNA): TGTGCCAGTAGTCCACGGACCCAGCGCCCCTACGAGCAGTACTTC. Translation gives CASSPRTQRPYEQYF.

V and J are TRBV28 and TRBJ2-1; TRBD2 agrees at 7 bases. Germline V gene data show CDR1 as MDHEN and CDR2 as SYDVKM. The CDR3 is made up of 14 amino acids. The trim removed 8 bases at V and 8 bases at J, leaving 12 bases unmatched. Here the CDR3 reads CASDRGRERYEQFF. CDR3 sequence (DNA): TGTGCCAGCGATCGAGGGAGGGAGAGGTATGAGCAGTTCTTC. The entire variable domain, with the rest obtained from reference TRBV28 and TRBJ2-1, is as follows: DVKVTQSSRYLVKRTGEKVFLECVQDMDHENMFWYRQDPGLGLRLIYFSYDVKMKEKGDIPEGYSVSREKKERFSLILESASTNQTSMYLCASDRGRERYEQFFGPGTRLTVL.

V gene TRBV6-5 combines with J gene TRBJ2-5; no firm D call. Germline values: CDR1 MNHEY, CDR2 SVGAGI. V was shortened by 6 bases and J by 5 bases, with 13 bases between the two germline ends. The CDR3 extends over 13 amino acids. The CDR3 here is CASSLYVGETQYF. CDR3 DNA sequence: TGTGCCAGCAGCCTTTATGTGGGGGAGACCCAGTACTTC.

The gene calls are TRBV27 and TRBJ1-5, with D perhaps matching TRBD1 (5 bases). From germline, CDR1 is MNHEY and CDR2 SMNVEV (reference sequence). V was pared by 1 base and J by 4 bases, with 11 bases between. The CDR3 loop spans 15 amino acids. The CDR3 DNA follows: TGTGCCAGCAGTTTATTCCCAGGGCGTAATCAGCCCCAGCATTTT. Residues: CASSLFPGRNQPQHF.

The gene calls are TRBV5-4 and TRBJ2-7; D perhaps matches TRBD1 (6 bases). The CDR3 is made up of 13 amino acids. Looked up from germline, CDR1 is SGHNT and CDR2 is YYREEE (reference sequence). Trimming removed 2 bases at V and 5 bases at J, with 11 bases between. The CDR3 here is CASSFPGDHEQYF. CDR3 in DNA: TGTGCCAGCAGCTTCCCAGGGGACCACGAGCAGTACTTC.

The chain uses TRBV27 and TRBJ2-3, with 7 bases lining up with TRBD2. The trim removed 5 bases at V and 3 bases at J, leaving 5 bases unmatched. The germline gives CDR1 MNHEY, CDR2 SMNVEV (reference sequence). There are 14 residues in the CDR3. CDR3 region: CASSRGTKTDTQYF. CDR3 bases: TGTGCCAGCAGTCGGGGGACTAAGACAGATACGCAGTATTTT.

V usage is TRBV7-7 and J usage is TRBJ1-6; no definite D call. CDR3 length equals 13 residues. Germline lookup yields CDR1 SSHAT and CDR2 FNYEAQ (reference sequence). V dropped 3 bases and J dropped 10 bases, with 10 bases sitting between them. CDR3 region: CASSLDRESPLHF. CDR3 bases: TGTGCCAGCAGCTTGGACCGAGAATCACCCCTCCACTTT.

The chain couples TRBV25-1 to TRBJ2-5; D perhaps matches TRBD2 (5 bases). V was cut by 4 bases and J by 4 bases, with 16 bases left in between. Germline assignment: CDR1 MGHDK and CDR2 SYGVNS. This CDR3 is 15 amino acids long. The CDR3 nucleotides are TGTGCCAGCAGTGCCACCCCGGTCCGGGGAGAGACCCAGTACTTC. Its protein product is CASSATPVRGETQYF.